These T cell receptor beta chains were read from a single sample in a study of T cells in Graves' hyperthyroidism and ophthalmopathy. TCRdb reprocessed the multiplex PCR reads via MiXCR and lists one record per CDR3 protein. The sample yields a few hundred thousand distinct CDR3 sequences, just over 45% seen once. Sequencing input: peripheral blood or thyroid tissue (not recorded which). The origin of the receptors is a woman aged 18 to 35 with Graves' hyperthyroidism. CDR3s include the opening cysteine and the closing phenylalanine or tryptophan. D genes are given only for firm matches. Not all rows give a size; the values are once, few, many and, for expanded clones, a class.

j_call | cdr3_length | clone_size | d_call | v_call | cdr3_nt | cdr3_aa
TRBJ2-2 | 14 | . | . | TRBV10-3 | TGTGCCATCAGTGCCAACAGTCTAACCGGGGAGCTGTTTTTT | CAISANSLTGELFF
TRBJ1-6 | 14 | many | . | TRBV6-5 | TGTGCCAGCAGGGAAGGGCACAGGGATTCACCCCTCCACTTT | CASREGHRDSPLHF
TRBJ1-5 | 15 | many | . | TRBV20-1 | TGCAGTGCTAGGTCCGGCTCCTATAGCAATCAGCCCCAGCATTTT | CSARSGSYSNQPQHF
TRBJ2-7 | 16 | . | . | TRBV25-1 | TGTGCCAGCAGCCACCAACGGGTCGACAGGCGCGACGAGCAGTACTTC | CASSHQRVDRRDEQYF
TRBJ1-6 | 14 | many | TRBD1 | TRBV7-9 | TGTGCCAGCAGCTTAGTGGGACAGTATTCACCCCTCCACTTT | CASSLVGQYSPLHF
TRBJ2-7 | 18 | many | TRBD2 | TRBV15 | TGTGCCACCAGCGGGGGGACTAGCGGGAGTGCCCTCTCCTACGAGCAGTACTTC | CATSGGTSGSALSYEQYF
TRBJ1-2 | 15 | few | TRBD1 | TRBV9 | TGTGCCAGCAGCGCCGGGACAGTCGCTAACTATGGCTACACCTTC | CASSAGTVANYGYTF
TRBJ1-3 | 14 | many | . | TRBV6-5 | TGTGCCAGCAGCCCCCTGAGATCTGGAAACACCATATATTTT | CASSPLRSGNTIYF
TRBJ1-4 | 16 | . | . | TRBV9 | TGTGCCAGCAGCTCGAGAGGCTTACGGGCTAATGAAAAACTGTTTTTT | CASSSRGLRANEKLFF
TRBJ1-2 | 16 | . | . | TRBV25-1 | TGTGCTAGAGATGAAGGCAGGGAGGTATCTAACTATGGCTACACCTTC | CARDEGREVSNYGYTF
TRBJ2-7 | 15 | . | TRBD2 | TRBV3-1 | TGTGCCAGCAGCCCGATGACTAGCGGGAGATACGAGCAGTACTTC | CASSPMTSGRYEQYF
TRBJ1-2 | 13 | . | TRBD1 | TRBV25-1 | TGTGCCAGCAGTGAGGCGGACAGGGACGGCTACACCTTC | CASSEADRDGYTF
TRBJ2-5 | 15 | few | . | TRBV7-2 | TGTGCCAGCAGCTTAGGAGGGGGAGGCGGTGAGACCCAGTACTTC | CASSLGGGGGETQYF
TRBJ1-2 | 14 | . | . | TRBV29-1 | TGCAGCAGTGAGTCGACAGGCAAACACTATGGCTACACCTTC | CSSESTGKHYGYTF
TRBJ2-1 | 14 | . | TRBD1 | TRBV29-1 | TGCAGCGCGGAACGGGACAGGGTCCTTCGTGAGCAGTTCTTC | CSAERDRVLREQFF
TRBJ1-2 | 15 | many | . | TRBV24-1 | TGTGCCACCAGTGATCCCAACGAAGCTAACTATGGCTACACCTTC | CATSDPNEANYGYTF
TRBJ1-4 | 17 | . | . | TRBV2 | TGTGCCAGCAGCTACACTTCGGTCCAGGCAACTAATGAAAAACTGTTTTTT | CASSYTSVQATNEKLFF
TRBJ2-7 | 13 | few | TRBD2 | TRBV20-1 | TGCAGTGCTGACCCCACGGGAGGGGCCGAGCAGTACTTC | CSADPTGGAEQYF
TRBJ1-1 | 11 | many | . | TRBV2 | TGTGCCAGCAGATTGGGATCTGAAGCTTTCTTT | CASRLGSEAFF
TRBJ2-5 | 13 | . | TRBD1 | TRBV4-2 | TGTGCCAGCAGCCGGGACAGGGGTAAGACCCAGTACTTC | CASSRDRGKTQYF
TRBJ1-4 | 13 | few | TRBD1 | TRBV7-2 | TGTGCCAGCAGCCCCCAGGGGGGGGAAAAACTGTTTTTT | CASSPQGGEKLFF
TRBJ2-7 | 14 | . | . | TRBV7-6 | TGTGCCAGCAGCAGGGGGGAGAGCTCCTACGAGCAGTACTTC | CASSRGESSYEQYF
TRBJ1-6 | 14 | few | . | TRBV7-2 | TGTGCCAGCAGCTCAGGGGCTGGTAATTCACCCCTCCACTTT | CASSSGAGNSPLHF
TRBJ2-2 | 13 | few | . | TRBV29-1 | TGCAGCGTTGGGGAGTGGAACACCGGGGAGCTGTTTTTT | CSVGEWNTGELFF
TRBJ2-7 | 15 | once | . | TRBV20-1 | TGCAGTGCTGTCAATCGCCCGGGACCCCGAGGCGAGCAGTACTTC | CSAVNRPGPRGEQYF
TRBJ2-7 | 16 | few | . | TRBV15 | TGTGCCACCAGCAGAAACCGATCCCGGGCTCATAGGGAGCAGTACTTC | CATSRNRSRAHREQYF
TRBJ1-2 | 13 | . | . | TRBV20-1 | TGCAGTGCTAGAGATGGGGGGAACTATGGCTACACCTTC | CSARDGGNYGYTF
TRBJ2-7 | 11 | . | . | TRBV2 | TGTGCTAGGTGGATGTCCTACGAGCAGTACTTC | CARWMSYEQYF
TRBJ2-7 | 14 | . | . | TRBV11-2 | TGTGCCAGCAGTCTTATGGGCGGTACCTACGAGCAGTACTTC | CASSLMGGTYEQYF
TRBJ1-3 | 14 | many | . | TRBV10-3 | TGTGCCATCAGTGCTACAAGCTCTGGAAACACCATATATTTT | CAISATSSGNTIYF
TRBJ2-6 | 16 | . | . | TRBV19 | TGTGCCAGCAGTTACCAAGGGGGCTCTGGGGCCAACGTCCTGACTTTC | CASSYQGGSGANVLTF
TRBJ2-6 | 16 | . | . | TRBV10-1 | TGCGCCAGCAGTGTGAACAGGTACACCGGGGCCAACGTCCTGACTTTC | CASSVNRYTGANVLTF
TRBJ1-5 | 12 | . | . | TRBV12-3/TRBV12-4 | TGTGCTAGTGGTTACGACTATCAGCCCCAGCATTTT | CASGYDYQPQHF
TRBJ1-4 | 17 | . | TRBD1 | TRBV24-1 | TGTGCCACCATCAGGGCCGCCCGGGGACAGGGGAATGAAAAACTGTTTTTT | CATIRAARGQGNEKLFF
TRBJ2-7 | 15 | once | . | TRBV10-2 | TGCGCCAGCAGCCCGGACCCTCCGGCCCTCTACGAGCAGTACTTC | CASSPDPPALYEQYF
TRBJ1-6 | 14 | many | TRBD1 | TRBV9 | TGTGCCAGCAGCGCGACAGGGTACAATTCACCCCTCCACTTT | CASSATGYNSPLHF
TRBJ2-5 | 14 | . | . | TRBV11-2 | TGTGCCAGCAGCTTAGAAGAAGTTGTGGAGACCCAGTACTTC | CASSLEEVVETQYF
TRBJ1-1 | 15 | few | . | TRBV2 | TGTGCCAGCAGCCCCGTCTGGGGAGTAAGCACTGAAGCTTTCTTT | CASSPVWGVSTEAFF
TRBJ1-5 | 14 | . | TRBD1 | TRBV19 | TGTGCCAGTAGTGGGGACAGGGGGCAACAGCCCCAGCATTTT | CASSGDRGQQPQHF
TRBJ1-6 | 16 | few | TRBD1 | TRBV25-1 | TGTGCCAGCAGTGCCGCGCCAGGGGGGAATAATTCACCCCTCCACTTT | CASSAAPGGNNSPLHF
TRBJ1-1 | 13 | many | . | TRBV25-1 | TGTGCCAGCAGTGAGCCTGACACATTTGAAGCTTTCTTT | CASSEPDTFEAFF
TRBJ1-2 | 15 | . | TRBD1 | TRBV9 | TGTGCCAGCAGCGTAGATCAGGGGGCTAACTATGGCTACACCTTC | CASSVDQGANYGYTF
TRBJ2-3 | 13 | . | . | TRBV9 | TGTGCCAGCGATCTGGGGGGTGGAGATACGCAGTATTTT | CASDLGGGDTQYF
TRBJ1-5 | 17 | . | TRBD1 | TRBV2 | TGTGCCACCCCCAGGTCTCCGGCCAGGGGGTTTAATCAGCCCCAGCATTTT | CATPRSPARGFNQPQHF
TRBJ2-7 | 11 | many | . | TRBV29-1 | TGCAGCGGCGGGAAGGGGGGCGAGCAGTACTTC | CSGGKGGEQYF
TRBJ2-2 | 12 | few | . | TRBV19 | TGTGCCACCCGACTAGGAGGCGGGGAGCTGTTTTTT | CATRLGGGELFF
TRBJ1-1 | 15 | many | . | TRBV2 | TGTGCCAGCATCAGACAGATACTTGTCGACACTGAAGCTTTCTTT | CASIRQILVDTEAFF